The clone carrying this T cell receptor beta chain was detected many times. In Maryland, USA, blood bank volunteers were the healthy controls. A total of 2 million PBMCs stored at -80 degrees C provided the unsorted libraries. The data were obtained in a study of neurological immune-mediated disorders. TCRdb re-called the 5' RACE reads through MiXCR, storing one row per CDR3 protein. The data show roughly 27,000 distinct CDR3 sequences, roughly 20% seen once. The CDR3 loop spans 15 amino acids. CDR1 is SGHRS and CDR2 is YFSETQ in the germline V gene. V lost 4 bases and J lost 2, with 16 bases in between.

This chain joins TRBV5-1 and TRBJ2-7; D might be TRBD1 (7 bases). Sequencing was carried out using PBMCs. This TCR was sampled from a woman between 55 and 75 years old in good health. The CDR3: CASSPRGAAAYEQYF. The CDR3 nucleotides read TGCGCCAGCAGCCCCAGGGGGGCGGCGGCCTACGAGCAGTACTTC.